The entry that follows covers one T cell receptor (beta chain) sequence. This entry belongs to a study of T cells in localized non-small cell lung cancer. In germline, CDR1 is MNHNS, CDR2 SASEGT. Trimming removed 6 bases from V and 8 bases from J; junction bases left unmatched: 6. CDR3 length: 13 amino acids. The data were produced by immunoSEQ multiplex PCR, yet TCRdb's version contains in-frame clones alone and is incomplete. This table holds around 25,000 clones, roughly nine tenths found once. The chain uses TRBV6-1 and TRBJ1-2; TRBD1 matches at 10 bases. This TCR was sampled from a woman aged 35 to 70 with stage I lung adenocarcinoma. Sequenced material: peripheral blood, taken before any cancer treatment. CDR3 nucleotides: TGTGCCAGCAGGTCCGACAGGGGGCGCGGCTACACCTTC. Its translation: CASRSDRGRGYTF.